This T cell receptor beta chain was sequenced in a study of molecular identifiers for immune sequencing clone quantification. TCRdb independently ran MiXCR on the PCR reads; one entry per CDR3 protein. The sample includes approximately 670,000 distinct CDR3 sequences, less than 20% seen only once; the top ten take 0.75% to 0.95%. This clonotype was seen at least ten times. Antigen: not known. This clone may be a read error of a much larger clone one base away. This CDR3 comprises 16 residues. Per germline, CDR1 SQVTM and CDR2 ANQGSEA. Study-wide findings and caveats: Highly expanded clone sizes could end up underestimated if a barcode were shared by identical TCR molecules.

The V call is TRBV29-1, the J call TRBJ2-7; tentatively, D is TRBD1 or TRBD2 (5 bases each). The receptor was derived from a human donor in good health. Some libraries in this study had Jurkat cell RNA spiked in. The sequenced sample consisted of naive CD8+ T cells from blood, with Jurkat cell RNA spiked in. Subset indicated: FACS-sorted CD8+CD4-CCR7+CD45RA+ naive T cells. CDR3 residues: CSIERIGSGQVYEQYF. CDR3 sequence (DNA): TGCAGCATTGAGCGGATTGGGTCGGGGCAGGTCTACGAGCAGTACTTC.